The 28 T cell receptor beta chains listed next were all sequenced from one sample in a study of cytomegalovirus exposure and HLA in healthy donors. Measured with immunoSEQ multiplex PCR; TCRdb has only the in-frame clones, and not every one. Among 100,000 to 150,000 clones listed, around nine tenths were seen once. The sequencing sample was made of PBMCs. The receptors were gathered from a man aged 25-45 years in good health and CMV-seronegative.

The gene calls are TRBV11-2 and TRBJ1-2; a possible D gene is TRBD1 (6 bases). In germline, CDR1 is SGHAT, CDR2 FQNNGV. The V end was cut by 0 bases, the J end by 8 bases, with 13 bases between. The CDR3 loop spans 14 amino acids. The DNA for the CDR3 is TGTGCCAGCAGCTTAGACAGGGGTCTGGCCGGCTACACCTTC. Its protein product is CASSLDRGLAGYTF.

The chain joins TRBV7-9 to TRBJ2-7; D not certain. The CDR3 has 15 residues. Trimming removed 2 bases from V and 6 bases from J, with 17 bases in between. Per the germline V gene, CDR1 is SEHNR and CDR2 is FQNEAQ (reference sequence). This CDR3 reads CASSLYEVLQGEQYF. The CDR3, as DNA: TGTGCCAGCAGCTTATACGAGGTCCTCCAAGGCGAGCAGTACTTC.

This chain links TRBV19 with TRBJ2-5; TRBD1 is a possible D gene (7 bases). Germline V gives CDR1 LNHDA, CDR2 SQIVND (reference sequence). This CDR3 is built from 13 residues. V lost 5 bases to trimming and J lost 5 bases, with 12 bases between them. CDR3 in amino acids: CASSRDSGETQYF. The DNA of the CDR3 is TGTGCCAGTAGTCGGGACAGCGGGGAGACCCAGTACTTC.

The chain employs TRBV10-3 and TRBJ2-7; 8 nucleotides match TRBD1. Germline V gene lookup returns CDR1 ENHRY and CDR2 SYGVKD. CDR3 length equals 14 residues. The junction had 5 bases not matched to a gene; V was cut back by 5 bases and J by 2 bases. The CDR3 is CAISSGTGAYEQYF. The CDR3 DNA is TGTGCCATCAGTTCCGGGACAGGCGCCTACGAGCAGTACTTC.

This sequence joins TRBV25-1 and TRBJ1-1; 7 nucleotides agree with TRBD1. V lost 6 bases, J lost 5 bases, and 6 bases stayed unmatched. This CDR3 comprises 13 residues. Germline V gene lookup returns CDR1 MGHDK and CDR2 SYGVNS. CDR3 sequence: CASRRQGGTEAFF. The CDR3 DNA reads as TGTGCCAGCAGGAGACAGGGCGGAACTGAAGCTTTCTTT.

V and J are TRBV29-1 and TRBJ2-7; the match to TRBD2 covers 9 bases. Germline lookup yields CDR1 SQVTM and CDR2 ANQGSEA. The CDR3 has 13 amino acids. With V trimmed by 4 bases and J by 2 bases, 3 bases remained unmatched. The CDR3, as DNA: TGCAGCGTTGGGGCGGGAGGGCCCTACGAGCAGTACTTC. Amino acid sequence: CSVGAGGPYEQYF.

This chain connects TRBV7-6 to TRBJ2-2, with 10 bases identical to TRBD2. J lost 5 bases, V lost 5 bases, and 8 bases had no gene match. The CDR3 contains 16 residues. Germline loops: CDR1 SGHVS, CDR2 FNYEAQ. The CDR3 region is CASSPQAGGLTGELFF. CDR3 bases: TGTGCCAGCAGCCCCCAAGCGGGAGGGTTAACCGGGGAGCTGTTTTTT.

This rearrangement joins TRBV6-5 to TRBJ1-6; tentatively, D is TRBD1 (6 bases). The length of the CDR3 is 16 residues. CDR1 is MNHEY, CDR2 SVGAGI, per germline. Trimming stripped 0 bases from V and 7 bases from J, with 13 bases between. The CDR3 coding sequence is TGTGCCAGCAGTTACTCGTACAGGGTGGAGAATTCACCCCTCCACTTT. Its protein is CASSYSYRVENSPLHF.

As DNA, the CDR3 is TGTGACCATCGGGACAGGGGGCGCGGAACCACCCGCACAGATACGCAGTATTTT. Its protein is CDHRDRGRGTTRTDTQYF. The chain uses TRBV30 and TRBJ2-3, with 12 bases lining up with TRBD1. This CDR3 region has 18 residues. CDR1 and CDR2 from the germline V gene are GTSNPN and SVGIG (reference sequence).

This chain links TRBV6-1 with TRBJ1-1; tentatively, D is TRBD1 (5 bases). This CDR3 is built from 13 residues. The germline V gene encodes CDR1 MNHNS and CDR2 SASEGT. The V and J ends lost 2 bases and 7 bases respectively, with 11 bases between them. CDR3 residues: CASSERGGFEAFF. The CDR3, as DNA: TGTGCCAGCAGTGAACGGGGGGGGTTTGAAGCTTTCTTT.

This clone has just a few counts. The chain recombines TRBV5-6 with TRBJ1-1, with D hard to call. In germline, CDR1 is SGHDT, CDR2 YYEEEE. The germline V and J ends were trimmed by 3 bases and 11 bases, with 14 bases remaining between them. This CDR3 is built from 12 residues. Written as DNA, the CDR3 is TGTGCCAGCAGCTCCAGGTTTCGCGAGGCTTTCTTT. Translated, it gives CASSSRFREAFF.

This clone was seen only once. The chain links TRBV9 to TRBJ2-1; TRBD2 matches 7 bases. The length of the CDR3 is 14 residues. Trimming removed 6 bases from V and 3 bases from J; junction bases left unmatched: 6. From germline, CDR1 is SGDLS and CDR2 YYNGEE. The DNA for the CDR3 is TGTGCCAGCAAATCGGGCGGGAGCTACAATGAGCAGTTCTTC. It translates to CASKSGGSYNEQFF. The whole variable domain, filled in from reference TRBV9 and TRBJ2-1, reads DSGVTQTPKHLITATGQRVTLRCSPRSGDLSVYWYQQSLDQGLQFLIQYYNGEERAKGNILERFSAQQFPDLHSELNLSSLELGDSALYFCASKSGGSYNEQFFGPGTRLTVL.

V gene TRBV4-3 combines with J gene TRBJ2-3, with 10 nucleotides matching TRBD2. The CDR3 has 17 amino acids. From germline, CDR1 is LGHNA and CDR2 YSLEER. V lost 1 base and J lost 6; bases outside the gene matches: 10. The CDR3 DNA reads as TGCGCCAGCAGCCAAGCGCTAGCGGGAGCGATGGGGGATACGCAGTATTTT. Translated, it gives CASSQALAGAMGDTQYF.

This chain uses TRBV13 with TRBJ2-1; 9 nucleotides align to TRBD2. CDR3 size: 14 residues. Germline CDR1 reads PRHDT; CDR2 reads FYEKMQ (reference sequence). The junction had 5 bases not matched to a gene; V was cut back by 7 bases and J by 4 bases. In nucleotides, the CDR3 is TGTGCCAGCATCGAAAGCGGGGGGTACAATGAGCAGTTCTTC. Protein: CASIESGGYNEQFF.

The V call is TRBV19, the J call TRBJ2-1, with 7 bases identical to TRBD2. The CDR3 is 15 amino acids. Germline CDR1 is LNHDA and CDR2 is SQIVND (reference sequence). With V trimmed by 4 bases and J by 0 bases, 3 bases remained unmatched. The DNA of the CDR3 is TGTGCCAGTAGTACAGCGGGGAGCTCCTACAATGAGCAGTTCTTC. Translated, it gives CASSTAGSSYNEQFF.

The chain joins TRBV6-1 to TRBJ2-3; 9 positions match TRBD1. Germline V CDR1 and CDR2: MNHNS, SASEGT. The V and J ends lost 6 bases and 1 base, in that order; junction bases with no gene match: 5. The CDR3 length is 15 residues. In DNA, the CDR3 is TGTGCCAGCAGCCTACAGGGGGCGGGCACAGATACGCAGTATTTT. Translating gives CASSLQGAGTDTQYF.

V is TRBV11-2 and J is TRBJ2-7, with D perhaps matching TRBD2 (6 bases). Germline CDR1 reads SGHAT; CDR2 reads FQNNGV. V lost 2 bases, J lost 3 bases, and 14 bases lay in between. CDR3 length: 15 amino acids. CDR3 coding DNA: TGTGCCAGCAGCTTATCGGGAGACCACTTCTACGAGCAGTACTTC. It translates to CASSLSGDHFYEQYF.

This chain links TRBV18 with TRBJ2-7; possibly TRBD2 for D (6 bases). Germline V gene lookup returns CDR1 KGHSH and CDR2 LQKENI. The CDR3 length is 15 residues. Trimming removed 2 bases from V and 7 bases from J, with 18 bases in between. The DNA for the CDR3 is TGTGCCAGCTCACCATTGGAAACGGGGGTAAAGGAGCAGTACTTC. This gives the protein CASSPLETGVKEQYF. Combining the CDR3 with reference TRBV18 and TRBJ2-7 gives the whole variable domain NAGVMQNPRHLVRRRGQEARLRCSPMKGHSHVYWYRQLPEEGLKFMVYLQKENIIDESGMPKERFSAEFPKEGPSILRIQQVVRGDSAAYFCASSPLETGVKEQYFGPGTRLTVT.

J is TRBJ1-1 and V is TRBV5-4; D unclear. Trimming shortened V by 3 bases and J by 4 bases, and 16 bases separated the two germline ends. Germline loops: CDR1 SGHNT, CDR2 YYREEE (reference sequence). The CDR3 covers 15 residues. The CDR3 DNA follows: TGTGCCAGCAGCTCTCGGCGGGGTTCTGGCACTGAAGCTTTCTTT. Its translation: CASSSRRGSGTEAFF.

The chain couples TRBV9 to TRBJ2-7; 8 positions agree with TRBD1. The junction had 3 bases not matched to a gene; V was cut back by 3 bases and J by 7 bases. The germline CDR1 and CDR2 sequences are SGDLS and YYNGEE. This CDR3 is built from 12 residues. DNA of the CDR3: TGTGCCAGCAGCGGGACAGGGAGAGAGCAGTACTTC. It encodes CASSGTGREQYF.

The V gene is TRBV7-9, the J gene TRBJ1-3, with no clear D. Germline CDR1 SEHNR, CDR2 FQNEAQ (reference sequence). The V and J ends lost 1 base and 3 bases respectively, with 16 bases between them. The CDR3 is 17 residues long. In DNA, the CDR3 is TGTGCCAGCAGCTTAGATTCCCCAGTTGGGCTTGGAAACACCATATATTTT. This sequence encodes CASSLDSPVGLGNTIYF.

Notes on this clone: The junction differs from germline at one of its ends, possibly a read error. This sequence joins TRBV7-6 and TRBJ2-7, with 7 bases matching TRBD2. This CDR3 comprises 16 residues. Germline V gives CDR1 SGHVS, CDR2 FNYEAQ. The CDR3 region has the DNA TGTGCCAGCAGCCCTCTAGCGGTTACAACCTCCCACGAGCAGTACTTC. Amino acid sequence: CASSPLAVTTSHEQYF.

The rearrangement uses TRBV30 and TRBJ2-1; possible D gene TRBD2, 6 bases. The CDR3 is 14 residues long. Germline CDR1 GTSNPN, CDR2 SVGIG (reference sequence). Trimming cost V 1 base and J 3 bases, with 10 bases left between them. CDR3 sequence reads: CAWSAPGVYNEQFF. CDR3 nucleotides: TGTGCCTGGAGTGCCCCGGGGGTCTACAATGAGCAGTTCTTC.

The chain has TRBV29-1 and TRBJ2-5, with TRBD2 as a possible D gene (6 bases). Looked up from germline, CDR1 is SQVTM and CDR2 is ANQGSEA. The CDR3 spans 12 residues. V lost 8 bases, J lost 3 bases, and 13 bases lay in between. The CDR3 DNA reads TGCAGCACCTTATCGGGGGAAGAGACCCAGTACTTC. Its protein product is CSTLSGEETQYF.

The DNA for the CDR3 is TGTGCCAGCAGCTTAGGGCTGTACACTGAAGCTTTCTTT. Protein sequence: CASSLGLYTEAFF. The rearrangement links TRBV7-3 to TRBJ1-1; D unresolved. Germline lookup yields CDR1 SGHTA and CDR2 FQGTGA. V shed 2 bases and J shed 3 bases, with 7 bases lying between them. This CDR3 is built from 13 residues.

V usage is TRBV6-1 and J usage is TRBJ1-1; possibly TRBD1 for D (5 bases). The CDR3 contains 13 residues. Germline lookup yields CDR1 MNHNS and CDR2 SASEGT. Trimming left V 2 bases short and J 3 bases short, with 7 bases between. The CDR3 reads CASSETTDTEAFF. The CDR3 nucleotides are TGTGCCAGCAGTGAAACGACAGACACTGAAGCTTTCTTT.

The chain couples TRBV4-1 to TRBJ2-5; D is possibly TRBD1 (5 bases). Germline assignment: CDR1 MGHRA and CDR2 YSYEKL. CDR3 length equals 15 residues. V shed 1 base and J shed 1 base, with 10 bases lying between them. CDR3 nucleotides: TGCGCCAGCAGCCAAGTTGAGACAGTCCAAGAGACCCAGTACTTC. This encodes CASSQVETVQETQYF.

V and J are TRBV5-1 and TRBJ1-5; D is perhaps TRBD1 (5 bases). CDR3 length equals 15 residues. Per germline, CDR1 SGHRS and CDR2 YFSETQ. V was pared by 4 bases and J by 3 bases, with 14 bases between. In nucleotides, the CDR3 is TGCGCCAGCAGCGTTTCGGGACTCAACAATCAGCCCCAGCATTTT. It translates to CASSVSGLNNQPQHF. Combining the CDR3 with reference TRBV5-1 and TRBJ1-5 gives the whole variable domain KAGVTQTPRYLIKTRGQQVTLSCSPISGHRSVSWYQQTPGQGLQFLFEYFSETQRNKGNFPGRFSGRQFSNSRSEMNVSTLELGDSALYLCASSVSGLNNQPQHFGDGTRLSIL.